These 22 T cell receptor beta chains were all obtained from the same sample, sequenced in a study of PD-1 blockade in classical Hodgkin lymphoma. All patients relapsed after autologous stem cell transplantation, and brentuximab vedotin exposure varied. Data came from immunoSEQ multiplex PCR; TCRdb stores just in-frame clones and leaves some out. The sample includes around 20,000 clones, about 80% of them seen just once. Specimen: peripheral blood mononuclear cells (PBMCs), collected before the second cycle of nivolumab. The origin of the receptors is a human donor with classical Hodgkin lymphoma.

CDR3 amino acids: CASSVTSNQPQHF. The CDR3, as DNA: TGTGCCAGTAGTGTGACTAGCAATCAGCCCCAGCATTTT. The chain recombines TRBV19 with TRBJ1-5; D gene ambiguous. This CDR3 is built from 13 residues. In germline, CDR1 is LNHDA, CDR2 SQIVND (reference sequence). V was pared by 5 bases and J by 0 bases, with 5 bases between.

CDR3 DNA sequence: TGTGCCAGCAGCCTACCAGACTTAAGCGGGGGGGCGAACACCGGGGAGCTGTTTTTT. Its translation is CASSLPDLSGGANTGELFF. The chain employs TRBV5-4 and TRBJ2-2, with 10 bases matching TRBD2. The CDR3 loop spans 19 amino acids. Germline trimming cut 4 bases from V and 0 bases from J; bases unmatched to any gene: 12. Germline CDR1 is SGHNT and CDR2 is YYREEE (reference sequence).

The V gene is TRBV5-1, the J gene TRBJ2-1, with TRBD2 identical over 8 bases. The CDR3 covers 16 residues. Germline CDR1 SGHRS, CDR2 YFSETQ. V trimming: 10 bases; J trimming: 1 base; junction bases outside the gene matches: 13. The CDR3 nucleotides read TGCGCCCCTCGGGAGGGATCCCTACTGTCCTACAATGAGCAGTTCTTC. Encoded protein: CAPREGSLLSYNEQFF.

The chain joins TRBV10-3 to TRBJ1-6; D gene ambiguous. This CDR3 comprises 13 residues. V lost 6 bases to trimming and J lost 8 bases, with 11 bases between them. CDR1 is ENHRY, CDR2 SYGVKD, per germline. The CDR3: CAIRFGWDSPLHF. The CDR3 nucleotides read TGTGCCATCAGATTCGGTTGGGATTCACCCCTCCACTTT.

The V gene is TRBV5-6, the J gene TRBJ2-4, with a possible D match to TRBD1 (6 bases). The CDR3 spans 15 residues. In germline, CDR1 is SGHDT, CDR2 YYEEEE. V was trimmed by 1 base and J by 0 bases, leaving 8 bases between them. The CDR3 loop is CASSLRQVAKNIQYF. Here the CDR3 DNA reads TGTGCCAGCAGCTTGAGACAGGTAGCCAAAAACATTCAGTACTTC.

The rearrangement links TRBV14 to TRBJ2-1; 8 bases are shared with TRBD2. Unmatched junction bases numbered 15, after V lost 0 bases and J lost 5 bases. CDR3 length: 19 amino acids. Germline CDR1 SGHDN, CDR2 FVKESK. CDR3 nucleotide sequence: TGTGCCAGCAGCCAAGATATAGGTGGGACGGGGGGGTGGCACAATGAGCAGTTCTTC. This encodes CASSQDIGGTGGWHNEQFF.

This clone showed up just once. CDR3 region: CASSLIRDRVNTEAFF. The CDR3 nucleotides are TGTGCCAGCAGCTTAATAAGGGACAGGGTGAACACTGAAGCTTTCTTT. The chain uses TRBV11-2 and TRBJ1-1, with 9 bases aligning to TRBD1. The CDR3 is made up of 16 amino acids. The V gene's germline CDR1 is SGHAT and CDR2 FQNNGV. The V and J ends lost 2 bases and 0 bases, in that order; junction bases with no gene match: 4.

The chain recombines TRBV2 with TRBJ1-2; D is undetermined. From germline, CDR1 is SNHLY and CDR2 FYNNEI. This CDR3 spans 14 amino acids. The V end was cut by 7 bases, the J end by 4 bases, with 16 bases between. The CDR3 reads CASTGAGAAYGYTF. For the CDR3, the DNA is TGTGCCAGCACTGGTGCAGGTGCCGCCTATGGCTACACCTTC.

The chain joins TRBV4-3 to TRBJ2-3, with D unclear. Germline CDR1 and CDR2: LGHNA and YSLEER. Trimming cost V 0 bases and J 0 bases, with 19 bases left between them. The CDR3 length is 19 residues. The CDR3 DNA reads TGCGCCAGCAGCCAAGATCGGTTCCTTGTGGTAACTAGCACAGATACGCAGTATTTT. This translates into CASSQDRFLVVTSTDTQYF.

The chain combines TRBV28 with TRBJ2-3; 9 bases line up with TRBD1. Trimming cost V 10 bases and J 4 bases; bases outside gene matches: 6. Germline V gene sequence: CDR1 MDHEN, CDR2 SYDVKM. The CDR3 length is 13 residues. CDR3 bases: TGTGCCACGGACAGGGGAGGGGCAGATACGCAGTATTTT. Residues: CATDRGGADTQYF.

The chain combines TRBV21-1 with TRBJ2-3. TRBV21-1 is labeled a pseudogene. The CDR3 loop spans 16 amino acids. The CDR3 DNA sequence: TGTGCCAGCAGCAAATGTGGACGGGGGCACACAGATACGCAGTATTTT. This encodes CASSKCGRGHTDTQYF.

The CDR3 sequence: CASSQAPGGGLNQPQHF. CDR3 in DNA: TGCGCCAGCAGCCAAGCTCCAGGGGGCGGACTCAATCAGCCCCAGCATTTT. The chain is built from TRBV4-1 and TRBJ1-5, with TRBD1 matching 8 bases. The CDR3 sequence is 17 residues long. CDR1 is MGHRA, CDR2 YSYEKL, per germline. With 1 base clipped from V and 3 bases from J, the junction kept 8 bases outside the gene matches.

V is TRBV9 and J is TRBJ2-2; maybe TRBD1 (6 bases). CDR3 length equals 14 residues. Germline CDR1 is SGDLS and CDR2 is YYNGEE. Trimming stripped 4 bases from V and 4 bases from J, with 11 bases between. In DNA, the CDR3 is TGTGCCAGCAGCAAAGGGGGTGGCACCGGGGAGCTGTTTTTT. Translating gives CASSKGGGTGELFF.

The V and J genes are TRBV5-1 and TRBJ2-1, with D perhaps matching TRBD2 (5 bases). Per germline, CDR1 SGHRS and CDR2 YFSETQ. CDR3 length: 14 amino acids. The V gene lost 1 base and the J gene lost 8 bases, with 13 bases spanning the gap. The CDR3 sequence: CASSLSLALHEQFF. The DNA of the CDR3 is TGCGCCAGCAGCTTGTCGCTAGCTTTGCATGAGCAGTTCTTC.

The rearrangement joins TRBV2 to TRBJ1-2; D is unclear. From germline, CDR1 is SNHLY and CDR2 FYNNEI. The V end was cut by 2 bases, the J end by 8 bases, with 9 bases between. This CDR3 is built from 12 residues. CDR3 sequence (DNA): TGTGCCAGCAGTGAACTGAAGGAAGGCTACACCTTC. The encoded protein is CASSELKEGYTF. The full variable domain, with the rest looked up from reference TRBV2 and TRBJ1-2, is EPEVTQTPSHQVTQMGQEVILRCVPISNHLYFYWYRQILGQKVEFLVSFYNNEISEKSEIFDDQFSVERPDGSNFTLKIRSTKLEDSAMYFCASSELKEGYTFGSGTRLTVV.

The CDR3 bases are TGTGCCAGCAGCTTAGCCCCCCACACTTTCTGGGAGAGCTCCTACAATGAGCAGTTCTTC. Translation gives CASSLAPHTFWESSYNEQFF. The V and J genes are TRBV7-2 and TRBJ2-1, with D possibly TRBD2 on 5 matching bases. The ends were cut back, 0 bases at V and 0 bases at J, with 21 bases in the middle. From germline, CDR1 is SGHTA and CDR2 FQGNSA. The CDR3 is 20 residues long.

The CDR3 region is CASRTANSPLHF. For the CDR3, the DNA is TGTGCCAGCAGGACGGCTAATTCACCCCTCCACTTT. The V gene is TRBV6-5, the J gene TRBJ1-6; D unclear. The CDR3 has 12 residues. Per the germline V gene, CDR1 is MNHEY and CDR2 is SVGAGI. V was pared by 6 bases and J by 6 bases, with 6 bases between.

V usage is TRBV2 and J usage is TRBJ2-2; a weak D match, TRBD2 (6 bases). Trimming left V 3 bases short and J 4 bases short, with 12 bases between. CDR1 is SNHLY, CDR2 FYNNEI, per germline. The CDR3 is 15 amino acids. CDR3 region: CASSEITSTTGELFF. The CDR3 region has the DNA TGTGCCAGCAGTGAGATAACTAGCACCACCGGGGAGCTGTTTTTT.

The CDR3 loop is CASSQEGGTADSNQPQHF. CDR3 DNA sequence: TGTGCCAGCAGCCAAGAAGGGGGGACGGCAGATAGCAATCAGCCCCAGCATTTT. The rearrangement joins TRBV5-4 to TRBJ1-5, with D possibly being TRBD1 (6 bases). CDR1 is SGHNT, CDR2 YYREEE, per germline (reference sequence). The CDR3 totals 18 residues. Between the trimmed V and J ends, which lost 4 bases and 0 bases, there was a span of 20 bases.

J is TRBJ1-2 and V is TRBV4-1; TRBD1 matches 7 bases. The CDR3 has 18 residues. The germline V gene has CDR1 MGHRA and CDR2 YSYEKL. The V and J ends lost 1 base and 4 bases, in that order; junction bases with no gene match: 15. CDR3 in DNA: TGCGCCAGCAGCCAAGGGGAGGGGGCGCCCCGGCCGCCCTATGGCTACACCTTC. Its translation: CASSQGEGAPRPPYGYTF.

The genes are TRBV6-5 and TRBJ2-2, with D uncertain. Germline V gene data show CDR1 as MNHEY and CDR2 as SVGAGI. Trimming left V 9 bases short and J 7 bases short, with 9 bases between. CDR3 length: 11 amino acids. The CDR3: CASVVFGELFF. The CDR3 DNA is TGTGCCAGTGTTGTGTTCGGGGAGCTGTTTTTT.

The chain joins TRBV5-1 to TRBJ2-7; no clear D gene. The V gene's germline CDR1 is SGHRS and CDR2 YFSETQ. Trimming pared 0 bases from V and 0 bases from J, leaving 10 bases between. The CDR3 loop spans 15 amino acids. The CDR3 DNA is TGCGCCAGCAGCTTGGCCGGATACAGCTCCTACGAGCAGTACTTC. It translates to CASSLAGYSSYEQYF.